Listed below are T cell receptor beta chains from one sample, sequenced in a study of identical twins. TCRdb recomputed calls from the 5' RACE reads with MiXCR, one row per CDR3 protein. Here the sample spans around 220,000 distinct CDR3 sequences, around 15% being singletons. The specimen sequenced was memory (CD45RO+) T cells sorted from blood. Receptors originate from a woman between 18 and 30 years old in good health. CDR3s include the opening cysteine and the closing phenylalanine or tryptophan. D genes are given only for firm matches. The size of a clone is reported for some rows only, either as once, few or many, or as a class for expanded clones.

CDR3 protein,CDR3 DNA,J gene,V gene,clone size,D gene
CASSLGRPSGSYEQYF,TGCGCCAGCAGCTTGGGTCGCCCTAGCGGGAGCTACGAGCAGTACTTC,TRBJ2-7,TRBV5-1,many,TRBD2
CASSPGARETQYF,TGCGCCAGCAGCCCCGGGGCTAGGGAGACCCAGTACTTC,TRBJ2-5,TRBV5-1,NA,NA
CASKRQGAKVELFF,TGTGCCAGCAAGAGACAGGGGGCGAAGGTTGAGCTGTTTTTT,TRBJ2-2,TRBV12-3/TRBV12-4,few,TRBD1
CASSYRQLAKNIQYF,TGTGCCAGCAGTTACCGGCAGCTAGCCAAAAACATTCAGTACTTC,TRBJ2-4,TRBV12-3/TRBV12-4,NA,NA
CASSLTSGSMETQYF,TGCGCCAGCAGCTTGACTAGCGGGAGTATGGAGACCCAGTACTTC,TRBJ2-5,TRBV5-1,few,TRBD2
CASSARGSGATDTQYF,TGTGCCAGCAGCGCCCGTGGGAGTGGGGCCACAGATACGCAGTATTTT,TRBJ2-3,TRBV9,NA,NA
CASSLLFGGRTYEQYF,TGTGCCAGCAGCTTACTATTCGGGGGTAGGACCTACGAGCAGTACTTC,TRBJ2-7,TRBV7-9,NA,NA
CASSSRWASAFF,TGTGCCAGCAGTTCCCGGTGGGCCTCTGCTTTCTTT,TRBJ1-1,TRBV7-2,many,NA
CASSQQPGQTYNEQFF,TGCGCCAGCAGCCAACAGCCGGGACAAACCTACAATGAGCAGTTCTTC,TRBJ2-1,TRBV4-3,medium-sized,NA
CASRMTSGSFNEQFF,TGCGCCAGCAGAATGACTAGCGGGAGTTTTAATGAGCAGTTCTTC,TRBJ2-1,TRBV5-1,many,TRBD2
CASSSPKSTDTQYF,TGTGCCAGCAGCTCGCCTAAGAGCACAGATACGCAGTATTTT,TRBJ2-3,TRBV27,NA,NA
CASGSGQGAYGYTF,TGTGCTAGTGGTTCCGGACAGGGGGCCTATGGCTACACCTTC,TRBJ1-2,TRBV12-5,few,TRBD1